The T cell receptor beta chain described here comes from a study of spatial heterogeneity in lung cancer. TCRdb itself ran the 5' RACE reads through MiXCR, one entry per CDR3 protein. The data contain tens of thousands of distinct CDR3 sequences, 10% to 15% of them singletons. Time point in this sample: blood at routine non-recurrence follow-up after resection. Trimming took 4 bases from V and 1 from J, leaving 31 bases between them. The V gene's germline CDR1 is SEHNR and CDR2 FQNEAQ (reference sequence). The CDR3 length is 21 residues. The sequencing used PBMCs, collected at follow-up. The receptor was derived from a male donor with early-stage non-small cell lung cancer. The rearrangement joins TRBV7-9 to TRBJ2-5; no firm D call. The CDR3 spells CASSWGRAPLIVSAPQETQYF. The CDR3 nucleotides read TGTGCCAGCAGCTGGGGAAGGGCCCCTCTAATTGTATCAGCCCCCCAAGAGACCCAGTACTTC.